What follows are 28 T cell receptor beta chains derived from one specimen sequenced in a study of blood T cells in healthy people across ages. Combining a sample-barcoded 5' primer with a J-beta primer mix, a second PCR ran for about 6 to 11 cycles. TCRdb processed the 5' RACE reads anew with MiXCR; each CDR3 protein has one entry. The top ten hold approximately 3.3% of the sample, which has around 500,000 distinct CDR3 sequences, about 27% seen once. This same sample was also taken into another study, of T cells of mothers and their children.

Sequencing input: blood. The source of these receptors is a boy aged 2 to 10 in good health.

The rearrangement links TRBV9 to TRBJ2-3; D ambiguous. In germline, CDR1 is SGDLS, CDR2 YYNGEE. The CDR3 covers 11 residues. V lost 3 bases and J lost 4, with 3 bases in between. The CDR3 DNA reads as TGTGCCAGCAGCGACTCAGATACGCAGTATTTT. This sequence encodes CASSDSDTQYF.

The table lists this clonotype with many counts. The chain links TRBV3-1 to TRBJ2-7, with TRBD2 identical over 7 bases. Germline loops: CDR1 LGHDT, CDR2 YNNKEL (reference sequence). There are 15 residues in the CDR3. After removal of 3 bases from V and 3 bases from J, the junction contained 8 bases not matched to a gene. CDR3 region: CASSQGDYEFYEQYF. Written as DNA, the CDR3 is TGTGCCAGCAGCCAGGGGGACTACGAATTCTACGAGCAGTACTTC.

The chain carries TRBV6-5 and TRBJ2-2, with 8 bases matching TRBD2. The CDR3 has 15 amino acids. Germline assignment: CDR1 MNHEY and CDR2 SVGAGI. V shed 5 bases and J 0 bases; nucleotides not matched to a gene: 2. The CDR3 reads CASSVSGANTGELFF. Written as DNA, the CDR3 is TGTGCCAGCAGTGTTAGCGGGGCGAACACCGGGGAGCTGTTTTTT.

The chain is built from TRBV29-1 and TRBJ2-1; 7 bases agree with TRBD2. This CDR3 spans 12 amino acids. Germline CDR1 reads SQVTM; CDR2 reads ANQGSEA. V lost 1 base and J lost 9; bases outside the gene matches: 3. The DNA for the CDR3 is TGCAGCGTTGAAGCGGGAGGTGCTGAGCAGTTCTTC. Its translation: CSVEAGGAEQFF.

This chain joins TRBV6-1 and TRBJ2-3, with a possible D match to TRBD2 (7 bases). This CDR3 spans 15 amino acids. V was shortened by 10 bases and J by 0 bases, with 17 bases between the two germline ends. Per germline, CDR1 MNHNS and CDR2 SASEGT. CDR3 sequence reads: CANWEGVDSTDTQYF. The DNA of the CDR3 is TGTGCCAACTGGGAGGGGGTTGACAGCACAGATACGCAGTATTTT.

This clonotype was counted only a few times. The rearrangement links TRBV27 to TRBJ2-2, with a tentative D call TRBD2 (6 bases). Trimming pared 0 bases from V and 3 bases from J, leaving 11 bases between. Germline CDR1 reads MNHEY; CDR2 reads SMNVEV (reference sequence). The CDR3 consists of 16 residues. In DNA, the CDR3 is TGTGCCAGCAGTTTATCTAGGAGGGGCCACACCGGGGAGCTGTTTTTT. It translates to CASSLSRRGHTGELFF.

This clonotype has a handful of counts. The V and J genes are TRBV15 and TRBJ2-7, with D perhaps matching TRBD2 (6 bases). The ends were cut back, 4 bases at V and 2 bases at J, with 15 bases in the middle. Germline-derived CDR1 and CDR2 are LNHNV and YYDKDF (reference sequence). The CDR3 length is 15 residues. The CDR3 DNA reads as TGTGCCACCAGCACCACGTTTGGAGGGGCCTACGAGCAGTACTTC. As protein: CATSTTFGGAYEQYF.

This clonotype was counted a few times. The chain has TRBV7-2 and TRBJ2-7; D call uncertain. The CDR3 extends over 14 amino acids. Trimming pared 4 bases from V and 2 bases from J, leaving 12 bases between. The germline gives CDR1 SGHTA, CDR2 FQGNSA. CDR3 in DNA: TGTGCCAGCAGCTCTCCTACAACCCCCTACGAGCAGTACTTC. Translating gives CASSSPTTPYEQYF.

This clonotype was seen a few times. The V and J genes are TRBV6-2 or TRBV6-3 and TRBJ2-5; 7 positions match TRBD2. The J call may be in error: the DNA end matches TRBJ2-7 better. Germline lookup yields CDR1 MNHEY and CDR2 SVGEGT. The CDR3 consists of 15 residues. The CDR3 DNA sequence: TGTGCCAGCAGTTACAGGGCTAGCGGCACCTACGAGCAGTACTTC. This sequence encodes CASSYRASGTYEQYF.

The chain recombines TRBV11-2 with TRBJ2-5; 12 bases fit TRBD2. Germline CDR1 reads SGHAT; CDR2 reads FQNNGV. The CDR3 covers 16 residues. After removal of 4 bases from V and 5 bases from J, the junction contained 8 bases not matched to a gene. The CDR3 coding sequence is TGTGCCAGCAGCTCCTCTAGCGGGGGGGCCGCGGAGACCCAGTACTTC. Encoded protein: CASSSSSGGAAETQYF.

This sequence joins TRBV20-1 and TRBJ1-2; D is ambiguous. V lost 3 bases to trimming and J lost 0 bases, with 5 bases between them. Germline CDR1 DFQATT, CDR2 SNEGSKA (reference sequence). The CDR3 consists of 12 residues. CDR3 coding DNA: TGCAGTGCTAGCGCAGCTAACTATGGCTACACCTTC. It is translated as CSASAANYGYTF.

This clonotype was seen a few times. The rearrangement uses TRBV3-1 and TRBJ1-1; D perhaps matches TRBD1 (5 bases). CDR3 length: 16 residues. Germline values: CDR1 LGHDT, CDR2 YNNKEL (reference sequence). The germline V and J ends were trimmed by 3 bases and 1 base, with 15 bases remaining between them. This CDR3 reads CASSHFGASRNTEAFF. The CDR3 DNA sequence: TGTGCCAGCAGCCACTTTGGGGCGAGCCGGAACACTGAAGCTTTCTTT.

This rearrangement joins TRBV3-1 to TRBJ2-7; 9 nucleotides line up with TRBD1. The germline V gene has CDR1 LGHDT and CDR2 YNNKEL (reference sequence). The trim removed 3 bases at V and 3 bases at J, leaving 3 bases unmatched. This CDR3 contains 14 residues. In nucleotides, the CDR3 is TGTGCCAGCAGCCAGGGGACAGGGAGCTACGAGCAGTACTTC. Protein product: CASSQGTGSYEQYF.

As for this clonotype: No DNA is shown, since the ends of the CDR3 on it are uncertain; the CDR3 is the one TCRdb lists. This chain uses TRBV7-5 with TRBJ2-1; TRBD2 reflects the table's D call only, with no check against the DNA. TRBV7-5 is a documented pseudogene. The CDR3 numbers 16 amino acids, ends counted. CDR3 residues: CISVPEPHFLANEQFF.

This sequence joins TRBV7-3 and TRBJ2-3; D ambiguous. Trimming cost V 5 bases and J 6 bases, with 12 bases left between them. The CDR3 extends over 13 amino acids. Germline CDR1 reads SGHTA; CDR2 reads FQGTGA. CDR3 sequence: CASSDSRSDTQYF. The CDR3 bases are TGTGCCAGCAGCGACTCAAGGAGCGATACGCAGTATTTT.

The chain joins TRBV6-1 to TRBJ2-5, with 12 positions matching TRBD2. Germline V gene data show CDR1 as MNHNS and CDR2 as SASEGT. V shed 5 bases, J shed 4 bases, and the junction held 5 bases outside the gene matches. This CDR3 comprises 15 residues. The CDR3 region is CASSRLAGDPETQYF. The CDR3 region has the DNA TGTGCCAGCAGTAGACTAGCGGGAGACCCAGAGACCCAGTACTTC.

This chain uses TRBV18 with TRBJ1-1; D is unclear. The CDR3 spans 15 residues. V was pared by 2 bases and J by 0 bases, with 10 bases between. CDR1 and CDR2 from the germline V gene are KGHSH and LQKENI. Here the CDR3 DNA reads TGTGCCAGCTCACCAAGCTTTGGGGTGAACACTGAAGCTTTCTTT. Translation gives CASSPSFGVNTEAFF.

The V call is TRBV7-2, the J call TRBJ2-1, with 7 bases matching TRBD1. Trimming at V came to 7 bases and at J to 4 bases, leaving 7 bases not matched to a gene. This CDR3 has 14 residues. Germline CDR1 and CDR2: SGHTA and FQGNSA. The CDR3 bases are TGTGCCAGCAAAACCGGGACAGAATACAATGAGCAGTTCTTC. Translation gives CASKTGTEYNEQFF.

In this sample, this clonotype turned up a few times. The CDR3 nucleotides are TGCAGCGTTGAAGGGAAACAGGGCACTTGGGAAGAGACCCAGTACTTC. Protein product: CSVEGKQGTWEETQYF. The chain combines TRBV29-1 with TRBJ2-5, with D perhaps matching TRBD1 (6 bases). The length of the CDR3 is 16 residues. Trimming took 1 base from V and 3 from J, leaving 18 bases between them. The germline CDR1 and CDR2 sequences are SQVTM and ANQGSEA. The entire variable domain, with the rest obtained from reference TRBV29-1 and TRBJ2-5, is as follows: SAVISQKPSRDICQRGTSLTIQCQVDSQVTMMFWYRQQPGQSLTLIATANQGSEATYESGFVIDKFPISRPNLTFSTLTVSNMSPEDSSIYLCSVEGKQGTWEETQYFGPGTRLLVL.

This clonotype appeared a few times. The chain combines TRBV2 with TRBJ2-3; 13 bases are shared with TRBD2. Germline CDR1 is SNHLY and CDR2 is FYNNEI. J lost 6 bases, V lost 10 bases, and 7 bases had no gene match. This CDR3 is built from 14 residues. The CDR3 DNA is TGTGCCAAAAGGACTAGCGGGAGTCGGGATACGCAGTATTTT. Translation: CAKRTSGSRDTQYF. Complete variable domain (other parts from reference TRBV2 and TRBJ2-3): EPEVTQTPSHQVTQMGQEVILRCVPISNHLYFYWYRQILGQKVEFLVSFYNNEISEKSEIFDDQFSVERPDGSNFTLKIRSTKLEDSAMYFCAKRTSGSRDTQYFGPGTRLTVL.

The rearrangement links TRBV20-1 to TRBJ1-2; 11 nucleotides align to TRBD1. This CDR3 comprises 15 residues. Trimming cost V 3 bases and J 8 bases; bases outside gene matches: 11. The germline CDR1 and CDR2 sequences are DFQATT and SNEGSKA (reference sequence). CDR3 nucleotide sequence: TGCAGTGCTAGCCCAGATTCCGGGACAGGGGGAGGCTACACCTTC. As protein: CSASPDSGTGGGYTF.

This clonotype was seen more than once but under ten times. The chain joins TRBV5-5 to TRBJ1-4, with D uncertain. Trimming took off 1 base at V and 8 bases at J, with 24 bases between the two ends. CDR1 SGHKS and CDR2 YYEKEE come from the germline V gene (reference sequence). The CDR3 is made up of 18 amino acids. The CDR3 DNA reads TGTGCCAGCAGCTTGAGAGGGATTTCAACTATCCGTGGGGAAAAACTGTTTTTT. It specifies CASSLRGISTIRGEKLFF.

The V gene is TRBV29-1, the J gene TRBJ2-7, with a tentative D call TRBD1 (6 bases). Trimming pared 1 base from V and 5 bases from J, leaving 15 bases between. The length of the CDR3 is 14 residues. Germline CDR1 and CDR2: SQVTM and ANQGSEA. DNA for the CDR3: TGCAGCGTTGAAGGACGACAGGCGGCTCACGAGCAGTACTTC. Its translation is CSVEGRQAAHEQYF.

In this sample, this clonotype turned up a few times. V and J are TRBV4-3 and TRBJ1-5; D gene ambiguous. With 0 bases removed from V and 7 bases from J, the gap between germline ends came to 13 bases. From germline, CDR1 is LGHNA and CDR2 YSLEER. There are 15 residues in the CDR3. In nucleotides, the CDR3 is TGCGCCAGCAGCCAAGAACGAGGGTTCGGCCAGCCCCAGCATTTT. Protein sequence: CASSQERGFGQPQHF.

This clonotype was counted only a few times. The genes are TRBV27 and TRBJ2-5; D is unclear. The assigned J gene may be wrong: the sequence end matches TRBJ2-7 better. The CDR3 spans 13 residues. Germline values: CDR1 MNHEY, CDR2 SMNVEV (reference sequence). CDR3 DNA sequence: TGTGCCAGCAGTTTAACCTCTCCCTACGAGCAGTACTTC. Translation gives CASSLTSPYEQYF.

Written as DNA, the CDR3 is TGTGCCAGCAGTGATAAATACTACTATGGCTACACCTTC. This encodes CASSDKYYYGYTF. This chain joins TRBV25-1 and TRBJ1-2; D gene ambiguous. The CDR3 runs 13 residues. Germline CDR1 and CDR2: MGHDK and SYGVNS. V was pared by 3 bases and J by 3 bases, with 8 bases between.

This clonotype appeared a few times. This chain links TRBV6-6 with TRBJ2-7; 13 bases are shared with TRBD2. CDR1 and CDR2 from the germline V gene are MNHNY and SVGAGI (reference sequence). J was trimmed by 9 bases and V by 6 bases; bases with no gene match: 14. CDR3 length: 16 residues. CDR3: CASSYDLGLAGAGQYF. Here the CDR3 DNA reads TGTGCCAGCAGCTACGATCTCGGACTAGCGGGAGCCGGGCAGTACTTC.

This chain links TRBV29-1 with TRBJ2-3; D perhaps matches TRBD1 (5 bases). The CDR3 spans 13 residues. The germline gives CDR1 SQVTM, CDR2 ANQGSEA. Trimming pared 6 bases from V and 1 base from J, leaving 11 bases between. The CDR3 DNA sequence: TGCAGCGTGGAACAGGACCGCACAGATACGCAGTATTTT. It codes for CSVEQDRTDTQYF.